One and the same sample provided the 23 T cell receptor beta chains below, sequenced in a study of cytomegalovirus exposure and HLA in healthy donors. PCR primers comprised 60 Vbeta and 13 Jbeta primers. The method was immunoSEQ multiplex PCR; TCRdb's version includes in-frame clones alone and lacks a portion of them. Here the sample spans about 150,000 clones, about two thirds being singletons. The sample taken for sequencing was PBMCs. These receptors originate from a woman under 30 in good health and CMV-seronegative.

The chain couples TRBV5-1 to TRBJ2-5; 15 bases match TRBD2. Trimming removed 3 bases from V and 5 bases from J; junction bases left unmatched: 5. The CDR3 is 16 amino acids. The germline CDR1 and CDR2 sequences are SGHRS and YFSETQ. The CDR3 loop is CASSSGLAGGRETQYF. In DNA, the CDR3 is TGCGCCAGCAGCTCAGGACTAGCGGGAGGGCGGGAGACCCAGTACTTC.

The V gene is TRBV18, the J gene TRBJ1-1, with a tentative D call TRBD1 (5 bases). This CDR3 has 18 residues. From germline, CDR1 is KGHSH and CDR2 LQKENI. V lost 3 bases and J lost 0, with 20 bases in between. The CDR3 nucleotides are TGTGCCAGCTCACCGAACCCCAGGGATGGATATATGAACACTGAAGCTTTCTTT. It translates to CASSPNPRDGYMNTEAFF.

V gene TRBV21-1 combines with J gene TRBJ2-1; the listed D gene, TRBD1, was not tested against the DNA. TRBV21-1 corresponds to a pseudogene. The CDR3 spans 15 residues. CDR3 in amino acids: CARTGARSGRNEQFF. The CDR3 coding sequence is TGTGCCAGGACAGGGGCAAGGAGCGGGCGCAATGAGCAGTTCTTC.

This clone appeared many times. In the same sample, other DNA sequences code for this CDR3. The V call is TRBV4-3, the J call TRBJ2-6, with TRBD1 matching over 7 bases. Germline trimming cut 1 base from V and 2 bases from J; bases unmatched to any gene: 2. Per the germline V gene, CDR1 is LGHNA and CDR2 is YSLEER. The CDR3 loop spans 16 amino acids. The CDR3 nucleotides are TGCGCCAGCAGCCAAGGACAGGGCACTGGGGCCAACGTCCTGACTTTC. Translation: CASSQGQGTGANVLTF.

This clone was recorded only once. J is TRBJ2-2 and V is TRBV6-5; 7 nucleotides line up with TRBD2. V dropped 0 bases and J dropped 11; count of bases not matched to a gene: 6. The germline V gene has CDR1 MNHEY and CDR2 SVGAGI. This CDR3 has 14 residues. CDR3 region: CASSYSSGARELFF. The CDR3 coding sequence is TGTGCCAGCAGTTACTCGAGCGGGGCGCGTGAGCTGTTTTTT.

The chain has TRBV6-5 and TRBJ2-1, with D perhaps matching TRBD1 (6 bases). In germline, CDR1 is MNHEY, CDR2 SVGAGI. The CDR3 covers 11 residues. The V end lost 6 bases, the J end lost 10 bases, and 10 bases lay between the germline ends. The CDR3 is CASRQGREQFF. The CDR3 DNA sequence: TGTGCCAGCAGACAGGGTCGCGAGCAGTTCTTC.

This clone has just a few counts. The CDR3 DNA follows: TGTGCCAGCAGCCAGCTCAGGGGGCAGTTTTATGGCTACACCTTC. It is translated as CASSQLRGQFYGYTF. The rearrangement links TRBV4-2 to TRBJ1-2, with 8 positions matching TRBD1. Per the germline V gene, CDR1 is LGHNA and CDR2 is YNFKEQ. J lost 5 bases, V lost 3 bases, and 8 bases had no gene match. The CDR3 is made up of 15 amino acids.

V usage is TRBV5-1 and J usage is TRBJ2-7; TRBD1 is a possible D gene (6 bases). CDR1 is SGHRS, CDR2 YFSETQ, per germline. This CDR3 comprises 15 residues. V dropped 0 bases and J dropped 5 bases, with 15 bases sitting between them. The CDR3 protein is CASSLEGIRGHEQYF. In DNA, the CDR3 is TGCGCCAGCAGCTTGGAGGGTATCAGGGGACACGAGCAGTACTTC.

This chain joins TRBV27 and TRBJ1-1, with 8 bases matching TRBD1. The CDR3 contains 12 residues. With V trimmed by 3 bases and J by 9 bases, 3 bases remained unmatched. Germline-derived CDR1 and CDR2 are MNHEY and SMNVEV (reference sequence). The CDR3 here is CASSFRTGKAFF. In DNA, the CDR3 is TGTGCCAGCAGTTTCCGGACAGGGAAAGCTTTCTTT.

This clone came up a few times. The CDR3 bases are TGTGCCAGCAGCTTTACAGGGGACACTGAAGCTTTCTTT. It yields the protein CASSFTGDTEAFF. This chain links TRBV7-9 with TRBJ1-1; 7 bases map to TRBD1. This CDR3 is 13 amino acids long. The trim removed 3 bases at V and 3 bases at J, leaving 1 base unmatched. Germline V lookup: CDR1 SEHNR, CDR2 FQNEAQ (reference sequence).

The chain has TRBV2 and TRBJ1-1; 7 bases agree with TRBD1. The CDR3 totals 12 residues. Germline V gives CDR1 SNHLY, CDR2 FYNNEI. Trimming took 10 bases from V and 10 from J; bases not matched to a gene: 12. The chain's CDR3 is CATSEGGESAFF. DNA for the CDR3: TGTGCCACCTCGGAAGGGGGCGAGTCAGCTTTCTTT. Variable domain in full (rest from reference TRBV2 and TRBJ1-1): EPEVTQTPSHQVTQMGQEVILRCVPISNHLYFYWYRQILGQKVEFLVSFYNNEISEKSEIFDDQFSVERPDGSNFTLKIRSTKLEDSAMYFCATSEGGESAFFGQGTRLTVV.

V gene TRBV9 combines with J gene TRBJ1-3; D is perhaps TRBD1 (5 bases). The ends were cut back, 4 bases at V and 8 bases at J, with 10 bases in the middle. The CDR3 is 12 amino acids. Germline V lookup: CDR1 SGDLS, CDR2 YYNGEE. CDR3 sequence: CASSTGHHTIYF. The CDR3, as DNA: TGTGCCAGCAGCACAGGACATCACACCATATATTTT.

This clone appeared a few times. The rearrangement links TRBV4-1 to TRBJ2-1; the D gene is possibly TRBD1 (7 bases). V was cut by 1 base and J by 9 bases, with 19 bases left in between. The germline CDR1 and CDR2 sequences are MGHRA and YSYEKL. The CDR3 totals 16 residues. The CDR3 coding sequence is TGCGCCAGCAGCCAAGCAATTTCAGGGGGGAGTTCTGAGCAGTTCTTC. Translation: CASSQAISGGSSEQFF.

In its sample, this clone was seen a few times. This chain uses TRBV6-5 with TRBJ1-4, with 7 nucleotides matching TRBD1. CDR3 size: 15 residues. J lost 0 bases, V lost 6 bases, and 4 bases had no gene match. In germline, CDR1 is MNHEY, CDR2 SVGAGI. CDR3 sequence reads: CASRYTGATNEKLFF. The CDR3 nucleotides are TGTGCCAGCAGATATACAGGGGCAACTAATGAAAAACTGTTTTTT.

This clone was observed a few times. The chain joins TRBV6-6 to TRBJ2-7, with 9 bases that match TRBD2. Germline V gene sequence: CDR1 MNHNY, CDR2 SVGAGI (reference sequence). The CDR3 consists of 14 residues. Germline trimming cut 8 bases from V and 2 bases from J; bases unmatched to any gene: 7. The CDR3 sequence: CASLSGRQPYEQYV. CDR3 DNA: TGTGCCAGCCTAAGCGGGAGGCAGCCCTACGAGCAGTACGTC.

V gene TRBV11-2 combines with J gene TRBJ1-1, with a tentative D call TRBD1 (6 bases). CDR1 is SGHAT, CDR2 FQNNGV, per germline. V was shortened by 1 base and J by 5 bases, with 14 bases between the two germline ends. CDR3 length equals 15 residues. CDR3 in DNA: TGTGCCAGCAGCTTAGTTGTTGGGGGCTGGACTGAAGCTTTCTTT. This gives the protein CASSLVVGGWTEAFF.

The CDR3 protein is CASSLFGQVAGELFF. The CDR3, as DNA: TGTGCCAGCAGTTTATTCGGACAGGTGGCCGGGGAGCTGTTTTTT. The chain joins TRBV28 to TRBJ2-2, with TRBD1 matching over 7 bases. V was pared by 1 base and J by 6 bases, with 5 bases of the junction left unmatched. The CDR3 has 15 amino acids. The V gene's germline CDR1 is MDHEN and CDR2 SYDVKM. Supplemented by reference TRBV28 and TRBJ2-2, the full variable domain reads DVKVTQSSRYLVKRTGEKVFLECVQDMDHENMFWYRQDPGLGLRLIYFSYDVKMKEKGDIPEGYSVSREKKERFSLILESASTNQTSMYLCASSLFGQVAGELFFGEGSRLTVL.

The chain couples TRBV18 to TRBJ1-4; 9 nucleotides align to TRBD1. Germline CDR1 reads KGHSH; CDR2 reads LQKENI. The CDR3 has 17 residues. J was trimmed by 4 bases and V by 0 bases; bases with no gene match: 6. The CDR3: CASSPPLGQGRNEKLFF. The CDR3, as DNA: TGTGCCAGCTCACCACCGCTGGGACAGGGCCGTAATGAAAAACTGTTTTTT.

The chain is built from TRBV4-1 and TRBJ1-2, with D possibly TRBD1 on 6 matching bases. V was cut by 0 bases and J by 5 bases, with 13 bases left in between. CDR3 length: 15 amino acids. The germline CDR1 and CDR2 sequences are MGHRA and YSYEKL. CDR3 nucleotide sequence: TGCGCCAGCAGCCAAGATGAGGGGGGGAGTTATGGCTACACCTTC. This codes for CASSQDEGGSYGYTF.

CDR3 coding DNA: TGTGCCAGCAGCTCCCAGGGCTATGGCTACACCTTC. Residues: CASSSQGYGYTF. The chain carries TRBV7-2 and TRBJ1-2; D possibly corresponds to TRBD1 (5 bases). The CDR3 covers 12 residues. The V gene's germline CDR1 is SGHTA and CDR2 FQGNSA. The V and J ends lost 4 bases and 4 bases respectively, with 7 bases between them.

The CDR3 DNA reads as TGTGCCAGCAGCCCTCGGGACAGAACTCGGAACATTCAGTACTTC. It specifies CASSPRDRTRNIQYF. The chain links TRBV11-2 to TRBJ2-4; 7 bases fit TRBD1. This CDR3 comprises 15 residues. Germline CDR1 SGHAT, CDR2 FQNNGV. The V segment lost 5 bases and the J segment 7 bases; nucleotides outside the gene matches: 11.

The J gene is TRBJ2-1, the V gene TRBV27, with a weak D call TRBD1 (5 bases). Germline V gene data show CDR1 as MNHEY and CDR2 as SMNVEV (reference sequence). V gave up 4 bases and J gave up 8 bases, with 15 bases separating them. The CDR3 covers 14 residues. The CDR3 DNA sequence: TGTGCCAGCAGTTCGGCCAGGGTGGTACATGAGCAGTTCTTC. Residues: CASSSARVVHEQFF.

The rearrangement uses TRBV7-2 and TRBJ1-6, with 12 bases lining up with TRBD1. V lost 4 bases to trimming and J lost 9 bases; unmatched junction nucleotides: 10. Germline V lookup: CDR1 SGHTA, CDR2 FQGNSA. This CDR3 spans 17 amino acids. CDR3 protein: CASSSPRGTGGGSPLHF. The CDR3 nucleotides are TGTGCCAGCAGCTCCCCCCGGGGGACAGGGGGCGGTTCACCCCTCCACTTT.